This T cell receptor (beta chain) came from a study of T-cell memory formation after mild COVID-19. Looked up from germline, CDR1 is SNHLY and CDR2 is FYNNEI. V lost 4 bases to trimming and J lost 7 bases; unmatched junction nucleotides: 4. The CDR3 sequence is 13 residues long. Via MiXCR, TCRdb re-called the 5' RACE reads, giving one row per CDR3 protein. The data hold approximately 260,000 distinct CDR3 sequences, with roughly a sixth observed a single time. This clonotype was counted a few times. Sequences were obtained from PBMCs or a T cell subset sorted from them (not recorded which). The clonotype was recovered from a man aged 18-30 years who had mild COVID-19 (a few samples of this study predate the infection). Cell type and time point are not known. The J gene is TRBJ1-2, the V gene TRBV2; 9 bases map to TRBD1. The CDR3 here is CASSGGQGRGYTF. In nucleotides, the CDR3 is TGTGCCAGCAGTGGGGGACAGGGCCGTGGCTACACCTTC.